This T cell receptor (beta chain) was captured in a study of early T cells in non-severe SARS-CoV-2 infection. The CDR3 has 14 amino acids. Germline CDR1 and CDR2: SEHNR and FQNEAQ (reference sequence). Trimming pared 1 base from V and 1 base from J, leaving 7 bases between. Attachment of unique molecular identifiers to individual cDNA molecules was performed. TCRdb re-analysed the 5' RACE reads in MiXCR, keeping a single row per CDR3 protein. The table includes around 81,000 distinct CDR3 sequences, 11% to 15% detected once. The chain is built from TRBV7-9 and TRBJ1-1, with D unclear. This sequence originates from an adult who was a healthcare worker with PCR-confirmed SARS-CoV-2 infection or an uninfected control (not recorded which). The sequenced sample consisted of whole blood. The CDR3 loop reads CASSLVVSNTEAFF. The CDR3 DNA reads TGTGCCAGCAGCTTAGTTGTGTCGAACACTGAAGCTTTCTTT.